This T cell receptor (beta chain) was sequenced during a study of blood T cells in healthy people across ages (dated by TCRdb to between 2014 and 2016). Describing the broader study: In model experiments, roughly one uniquely barcoded TCR beta cDNA molecule per two T cells was captured by template switching. Using deep sequencing normalized with unique cDNA molecular identifiers, the study measured how TCR beta repertoire diversity changes with age. The donors were split into four age groups: young (average around 15 years), middle-aged (roughly 40), aged (62) and long-lived (approximately 80). Donors of different ages were randomly distributed across sequencing lanes to avoid experimental bias. For two donors (one aged 18 to 29 and one aged 80 or older), the study analyzed two additional independent replicas of 1 million unique cDNA reads from the same blood draw. Results the study describes overall, beyond this receptor: Since profiling was done on bulk unsorted PBMCs, naive and antigen-experienced compartments could not be conclusively compared. A strong correlation was found between observed TCR beta diversity and the percentage of naive T cells measured by flow cytometry. Total diversity estimates from one million sequenced T cells were considered lower bounds and underestimates. As age increased, observed TCR beta diversity per million T cells dropped in a roughly linear way, and a significant reduction was already evident by age 40. Compared with the aged group, the long-lived group had more naive CD4+ T cells, fewer expanded clones and increased TCR diversity, a pattern suggesting age selection. Because donor CMV infection status was unknown, age-related changes in expanded clonotypes were potentially confounded.

Systemically healthy Caucasian individuals from Russia, some 36 in total and aged roughly 6 to 95 years, were included as donors. Approximately 10 milliliters of peripheral blood were collected from each donor into EDTA-treated Vacutainer tubes. PBMCs were isolated by Ficoll-Paque density-gradient centrifugation, with at least 7 million obtained per sample. Total RNA, at least 6 micrograms per sample, was extracted from PBMCs with Trizol reagent. For every donor, flow cytometry on a PBMC aliquot measured the percentage of naive CD45RAhigh/CD27high T cells. Of note for this clonotype: Its antigen is currently not known. Per-base qualities were not stored, and no clone one base away is much larger.

The library was made by 5' RACE. This sample was sequenced with an Illumina HiSeq 2500. The second PCR ran for roughly 7 to 12 cycles and used a J-beta primer mix along with a sample-barcoded 5' primer. A unique molecular identifier was introduced onto each TCR beta cDNA molecule by a template-switch 5' adaptor carrying 12 random nucleotides. Each sample yielded at least 2.5 million CDR3-containing paired-end reads. First-strand cDNA synthesis was performed from all RNA using the Mint cDNA synthesis kit, with priming by a TRBC-specific oligonucleotide. All cDNA was treated with uracil-DNA glycosylase and then went through a first 18-cycle PCR with the universal primers M1SS and BC2_uni_R. The original methods were these. For normalization, 1 million high-quality reads were randomly selected from each sample, with every read carrying a distinct molecular identifier. Reads sharing molecular identifiers were discarded rather than binned into consensus sequences. MiTCR, run with a Q25 quality threshold and the strictest error-elimination algorithm, handled CDR3 identification, clonotype clustering and error correction. A nonparametric unseen species model using Euler transformation provided a lower-bound estimate of total TCR beta diversity. Using fastp at Q25 and MiXCR, TCRdb reprocessed the public reads and kept productive beta chains. Rows are unified per CDR3 protein, each entry keeping the most common DNA and genes. TCRdb, rather than the study authors, made the V and J calls. The sample table shows over 600,000 distinct CDR3 sequences, and around three fifths are seen once. The ten largest clones capture more than 25% of the sample.

The germline V gene sets CDR1 to LGHNA and CDR2 to YSLEER. The CDR3, cysteine through phenylalanine, is 15 amino acids long. The sequence is cut down to CDR3 DNA, 45 bases in frame from base 1. Germline trimming: 2 bases from V, 3 bases from J; junction bases outside gene matches: 6. The clonotype was recovered from a man in his forties in good health. The rearrangement combines TRBV4-3 with TRBJ2-7, with 8 junctional bases fitting TRBD1. The sequenced material came from blood. The CDR3 sequence is CASSQSPTGGYEQYF. The DNA reads as follows: TGCGCCAGCAGCCAAAGTCCAACAGGGGGCTACGAGCAGTACTTC.